The rows below give T cell receptor beta chains drawn from one sample of a study of T-cell reconstitution after alpha-beta-depleted transplantation in children. TCRdb fed the PCR reads into MiXCR, producing one record per CDR3 protein. Among 220,000 or so distinct CDR3 sequences, around 7.8% were seen once, and the ten largest hold 5% to 7%. This sample comprised PBMCs, mostly from graft donor cells, obtained 180 days after TCRalphabeta/CD19-depleted stem cell transplant. All receptors derive from a male patient between 10 and 17 years old who had a stem cell transplant for acute lymphoblastic leukemia, so the T cells may come from the graft donor. The CDR3 runs from the conserved cysteine through the conserved F or W. A D gene is named only where the DNA matches it firmly. Some rows have no size entry. The others give once, few or many, or a class for an expanded clone.

length,V,J,size,D,CDR3,DNA
15,TRBV7-6,TRBJ2-2,many,.,CASSLVPGPTGELFF,TGTGCCAGCAGCTTAGTTCCAGGCCCCACCGGGGAGCTGTTTTTT
11,TRBV12-3/TRBV12-4,TRBJ2-7,many,.,CASSSWGEQYF,TGTGCCAGCAGTTCGTGGGGCGAGCAGTACTTC
11,TRBV20-1,TRBJ2-7,.,.,CSARRNDEQYF,TGCAGTGCTAGAAGAAACGACGAGCAGTACTTC
16,TRBV5-1,TRBJ2-2,many,.,CASSLEGRLRTGELFF,TGCGCCAGCAGCTTGGAGGGCAGGCTAAGGACCGGGGAGCTGTTTTTT
15,TRBV5-1,TRBJ1-4,many,.,CASSLDAATNEKLFF,TGCGCCAGCAGCTTGGATGCTGCAACTAATGAAAAACTGTTTTTT
16,TRBV7-2,TRBJ2-7,many,TRBD2,CASSLSGTSGRNEQYF,TGTGCCAGCAGCTTATCCGGGACTAGCGGGAGAAACGAGCAGTACTTC
15,TRBV6-5,TRBJ1-5,few,.,CASSYSATGSQPQHF,TGTGCCAGCAGTTACTCCGCAACAGGGTCTCAGCCCCAGCATTTT
15,TRBV7-2,TRBJ2-3,many,TRBD2,CASIPGGLGTDTQYF,TGTGCCAGCATCCCCGGGGGGTTAGGCACAGATACGCAGTATTTT
13,TRBV29-1,TRBJ1-1,many,.,CSVEVGMNTEAFF,TGCAGCGTTGAGGTGGGGATGAACACTGAAGCTTTCTTT
16,TRBV12-3/TRBV12-4,TRBJ1-5,.,.,CASSLDSPYSNQPQHF,TGTGCCAGCAGCCTTGACAGTCCGTATAGCAATCAGCCCCAGCATTTT
13,TRBV19,TRBJ2-5,many,.,CASSIGWRETQYF,TGTGCCAGTAGTATTGGGTGGCGGGAGACCCAGTACTTC
18,TRBV7-6,TRBJ2-7,many,.,CASSLEVVAQGHPYEQYF,TGTGCCAGCAGCTTGGAGGTCGTAGCGCAGGGCCATCCCTACGAGCAGTACTTC
16,TRBV7-8,TRBJ1-2,many,.,CASSPWTVEANYGYTF,TGTGCCAGCAGCCCCTGGACGGTGGAAGCTAACTATGGCTACACCTTC
14,TRBV7-9,TRBJ2-7,many,.,CASSNEVISYEQYF,TGTGCCAGCAGTAACGAGGTTATATCCTACGAGCAGTACTTC
14,TRBV5-1,TRBJ2-7,many,TRBD1,CASSFTGGAYEQYF,TGCGCCAGCAGCTTCACAGGGGGTGCCTACGAGCAGTACTTC
14,TRBV6-1,TRBJ1-5,many,.,CASSESGYRQPQHF,TGTGCCAGCAGTGAATCGGGGTACCGTCAGCCCCAGCATTTT
16,TRBV23-1,TRBJ2-6,.,TRBD1,CASTGQGARGANVLTF,TGCGCCAGCACTGGACAGGGGGCGCGAGGGGCCAACGTCCTGACTTTC
16,TRBV3-1,TRBJ2-5,many,TRBD2,CASSPLTSGLGETQYF,TGTGCCAGCAGCCCCCTGACTAGCGGGCTAGGGGAGACCCAGTACTTC
15,TRBV11-3,TRBJ2-7,.,TRBD1,CASSPSTGGSYEQYF,TGTGCCAGCAGCCCCTCGACAGGGGGATCCTACGAGCAGTACTTC
15,TRBV29-1,TRBJ2-4,many,.,CSVQLGVLAKNIQYF,TGCAGCGTTCAACTCGGGGTCTTAGCCAAAAACATTCAGTACTTC
15,TRBV6-1,TRBJ2-7,many,.,CASGSGRPSSYEQYF,TGTGCCAGTGGGAGCGGGCGACCTAGCTCCTACGAGCAGTACTTC
18,TRBV3-1,TRBJ2-1,.,TRBD2,CASWKGLAGGWAFNEQFF,TGTGCCTCCTGGAAGGGACTAGCGGGGGGATGGGCATTCAATGAGCAGTTCTTC
14,TRBV28,TRBJ2-7,.,.,CASSFRTLDYEQYF,TGTGCCAGCAGTTTTCGGACATTAGATTACGAGCAGTACTTC
14,TRBV7-2,TRBJ1-1,few,TRBD1,CASSSPDRVTEAFF,TGTGCCAGCAGCTCACCCGACAGGGTGACTGAAGCTTTCTTT
15,TRBV6-5,TRBJ2-1,.,TRBD1,CASSYPGTGDNEQFF,TGTGCCAGCAGTTACCCCGGGACAGGGGACAATGAGCAGTTCTTC
14,TRBV4-3,TRBJ2-7,many,TRBD2,CASSQDRGGAEQYF,TGCGCCAGCAGCCAAGACCGCGGGGGGGCCGAGCAGTACTTC
14,TRBV27,TRBJ1-5,many,.,CASSLSRGGQPQHF,TGTGCCAGCAGTTTATCACGGGGTGGCCAGCCCCAGCATTTT
15,TRBV6-5,TRBJ2-3,many,.,CASSYTGAVADTQYF,TGTGCCAGCAGTTACACCGGGGCAGTAGCAGATACGCAGTATTTT
13,TRBV29-1,TRBJ2-7,many,.,CSVVDLMGYEQYF,TGCAGCGTTGTAGACCTAATGGGCTACGAGCAGTACTTC
18,TRBV4-2,TRBJ2-3,.,.,CASSQDQPTRGSTDTQYF,TGTGCCAGCAGCCAAGATCAGCCCACTAGAGGTAGCACAGATACGCAGTATTTT
15,TRBV9,TRBJ2-1,many,TRBD1,CASSLQGAGYNEQFF,TGTGCCAGCAGCCTACAGGGGGCCGGGTACAATGAGCAGTTCTTC
16,TRBV3-1,TRBJ2-1,.,.,CASSQHGGSYYNEQFF,TGTGCCAGCAGCCAACATGGGGGGAGCTACTACAATGAGCAGTTCTTC
16,TRBV4-1,TRBJ2-5,many,.,CASSQESGHRQETQYF,TGCGCCAGCAGCCAAGAAAGCGGACACCGCCAAGAGACCCAGTACTTC
16,TRBV18,TRBJ2-7,.,.,CASSPGFGGLLYEQYF,TGTGCCAGCTCACCGGGGTTCGGGGGTTTGTTGTACGAGCAGTACTTC
16,TRBV28,TRBJ2-7,many,.,CATSPRLSPGSYEQYF,TGTGCCACCAGCCCCCGACTGTCTCCCGGCTCCTACGAGCAGTACTTC
15,TRBV7-9,TRBJ2-7,many,TRBD1,CASSPRTGNPYEQYF,TGTGCCAGCAGCCCCCGGACAGGGAACCCCTACGAGCAGTACTTC
17,TRBV5-5,TRBJ1-2,many,.,CASSTPLLRGDFRGYTF,TGTGCCAGCAGTACCCCTCTCCTCAGGGGTGATTTTCGGGGCTACACCTTC
14,TRBV15,TRBJ2-3,once,TRBD2,CASSGGQTGKAQYF,TGTGCCTCAAGCGGGGGCCAAACGGGCAAGGCGCAGTATTTT
17,TRBV27,TRBJ1-6,many,TRBD1,CASSLFPDRGGDSPLHF,TGTGCCAGCAGTTTATTCCCGGACAGGGGAGGGGATTCACCCCTCCACTTT
12,TRBV27,TRBJ2-7,many,.,CASSSHSYEQYF,TGTGCCAGCAGTTCCCATTCCTACGAGCAGTACTTC
15,TRBV7-9,TRBJ2-1,many,.,CASSPDYLSYNEQFF,TGTGCCAGCAGCCCGGACTACCTCTCCTACAATGAGCAGTTCTTC
14,TRBV20-1,TRBJ2-4,many,TRBD2,CSATPLSGSNIQYF,TGCAGTGCCACCCCCCTAAGCGGGAGCAACATTCAGTACTTC
15,TRBV11-2,TRBJ1-3,many,.,CASSFFSFSGNTIYF,TGTGCCAGCAGCTTCTTCAGCTTCTCTGGAAACACCATATATTTT
14,TRBV6-1,TRBJ1-2,many,.,CASSPVGQGYGYTF,TGTGCCAGCAGTCCCGTGGGACAAGGCTATGGCTACACCTTC
15,TRBV12-3/TRBV12-4,TRBJ1-1,many,.,CASSLFRGGNTEAFF,TGTGCCAGCAGTTTGTTTAGGGGGGGGAACACTGAAGCTTTCTTT
14,TRBV3-1,TRBJ1-5,many,.,CASSQSHSNQPQHF,TGTGCCAGCAGCCAATCCCACAGCAATCAGCCCCAGCATTTT
19,TRBV20-1,TRBJ1-5,once,.,CSGKAPGQGPYFLNQPQHF,TGCAGTGGCAAGGCCCCGGGACAAGGGCCCTATTTTCTGAATCAGCCCCAGCATTTT
12,TRBV2,TRBJ2-7,many,.,CASIKLFYEQYF,TGTGCCAGCATAAAGTTGTTCTACGAGCAGTACTTC
18,TRBV11-2,TRBJ2-3,.,TRBD2,CASSTQLAGGLNTDTQYF,TGTGCCAGCAGCACGCAACTAGCGGGGGGGCTCAACACAGATACGCAGTATTTT
15,TRBV7-9,TRBJ1-4,many,.,CASSPQGTVNEKLFF,TGTGCCAGCAGCCCCCAGGGGACGGTTAATGAAAAACTGTTTTTT